This T cell receptor beta chain was profiled in a study of cytomegalovirus exposure and HLA in healthy donors. Per germline, CDR1 SGHTA and CDR2 FQGNSA. The germline V and J ends were trimmed by 4 bases and 3 bases, with 13 bases remaining between them. CDR3 length: 15 amino acids. Sequenced by immunoSEQ multiplex PCR; TCRdb stores in-frame clones only, minus some. The data hold over 200,000 clones, with almost 90% observed a single time. This receptor was obtained from a woman aged 18-29 years in good health and CMV-seronegative. Sequencing input: PBMCs. The chain combines TRBV7-2 with TRBJ1-5; D possibly corresponds to TRBD1 (6 bases). CDR3 bases: TGTGCCAGCAGCTCACAGGGTAACTCCAATCAGCCCCAGCATTTT. It codes for CASSSQGNSNQPQHF.